The rows below give T cell receptor beta chains drawn from one sample of a study of cytomegalovirus exposure and HLA in healthy donors. Produced via immunoSEQ multiplex PCR; TCRdb's table is partial and in-frame only. This repertoire comprises about 53,000 clones; its ten largest clones make up around 12%. The sample comprised PBMCs. These receptors were obtained from a man in his late teens or twenties in good health and CMV-seropositive. CDR3s include the opening cysteine and the closing phenylalanine or tryptophan. The D gene is left open where the match is weak.

TRBJ1-5	NA	TRBV18	CASSLRGSNQPQHF	TGTGCCAGCTCACTCAGGGGAAGCAATCAGCCCCAGCATTTT
TRBJ1-6	TRBD1	TRBV2	CASSVRGQGTPLHF	TGTGCCAGCAGCGTCAGGGGACAGGGTACACCCCTCCACTTT
TRBJ2-7	NA	TRBV28	CASKKGEQYF	TGTGCCAGTAAAAAGGGGGAGCAGTACTTC
TRBJ2-7	NA	TRBV2	CASRRTENSYEQYF	TGTGCCAGCCGCCGGACAGAAAACTCCTACGAGCAGTACTTC
TRBJ1-2	NA	TRBV19	CATQGGFNYGYTF	TGTGCCACCCAGGGAGGTTTTAACTATGGCTACACCTTC
TRBJ2-2	TRBD2	TRBV10-2	CASSDLALAGGDAYTGELFF	TGCGCCAGCAGTGATTTGGCTCTAGCGGGAGGGGATGCGTACACCGGGGAGCTGTTTTTT
TRBJ1-1	NA	TRBV11-2	CASSPPGAGTEAFF	TGTGCCAGCAGCCCCCCAGGGGCTGGCACTGAAGCTTTCTTT
TRBJ1-2	TRBD1	TRBV7-3	CASSFTGGYGYTF	TGTGCCAGCAGCTTTACAGGGGGGTATGGCTACACCTTC
TRBJ2-3	TRBD2	TRBV5-4	CASSPKGLAGHTDTQYF	TGTGCCAGCAGCCCTAAGGGACTAGCGGGACACACAGATACGCAGTATTTT
TRBJ2-3	NA	TRBV27	CASSFLAGGTDTQYF	TGTGCCAGCAGTTTTCTGGCCGGGGGCACAGATACGCAGTATTTT
TRBJ2-1	TRBD2	TRBV6-4	CASSEGTSGNEQFF	TGTGCCAGCAGTGAGGGGACTAGCGGCAATGAGCAGTTCTTC
TRBJ1-1	TRBD1	TRBV5-4	CASSLGGTVEAFF	TGTGCCAGCAGCTTGGGGGGGACAGTTGAAGCCTTCTTT
TRBJ2-1	NA	TRBV5-1	CASSLGARGGYSEQFF	TGCGCCAGCAGCTTGGGGGCCCGGGGAGGTTACAGTGAGCAGTTCTTC
TRBJ1-1	NA	TRBV7-8	CASSLASGGNTEAFF	TGTGCCAGCAGCTTAGCTTCGGGGGGCAACACTGAAGCTTTCTTT
TRBJ2-3	NA	TRBV5-6	CASSLPQGTDTQYF	TGTGCCAGCAGCTTGCCTCAGGGCACAGATACGCAGTATTTT
TRBJ2-5	TRBD1	TRBV27	CASSLRGREETQYF	TGTGCCAGCAGTTTAAGGGGGCGCGAGGAGACCCAGTACTTC
TRBJ1-6	NA	TRBV30	CAWSEAGRNSPLHF	TGTGCCTGGAGTGAAGCGGGGAGAAATTCACCCCTCCACTTT
TRBJ1-3	NA	TRBV4-2	CASSQDHQEGNTIYF	TGTGCCAGCAGCCAAGATCATCAGGAAGGAAACACCATATATTTT
TRBJ2-7	TRBD1	TRBV5-4	CASSDRDRVYEQYF	TGTGCCAGCAGCGACCGGGACAGGGTCTACGAGCAGTACTTC
TRBJ2-7	TRBD2	TRBV6-1	CASSEGLAGISYEQYF	TGTGCCAGCAGTGAAGGACTAGCGGGTATCTCCTACGAGCAGTACTTC
TRBJ2-2	TRBD2	TRBV9	CASSAQLAAGELFF	TGTGCCAGCAGCGCTCAACTAGCGGCCGGGGAGCTGTTTTTT
TRBJ1-3	NA	TRBV19	CASSYSGSSGNTIYF	TGTGCCAGTAGTTATAGCGGATCCTCTGGAAACACCATATATTTT